This T cell receptor (beta chain) comes out of a study of identical twins. The CDR3 consists of 16 residues. The V gene's germline CDR1 is DFQATT and CDR2 SNEGSKA (reference sequence). With 3 bases removed from V and 1 base from J, the gap between germline ends came to 18 bases. In its sample, this clonotype was seen many times. It was template switching that added a universal primer site, and there were unique molecular identifiers on the cDNA. TCRdb analysed the 5' RACE reads with MiXCR anew, one entry per CDR3 protein. The sample lists about 210,000 distinct CDR3 sequences; roughly 10% were seen once.

The chain links TRBV20-1 to TRBJ1-1; D gene ambiguous. This receptor was taken from a woman aged 18 to 35 in good health. Sequencing input: memory (CD45RO+) T cells sorted from blood. As DNA, the CDR3 is TGCAGTGCTAGGGGCGATAGACACGGCCAGAACACTGAAGCTTTCTTT. It yields the protein CSARGDRHGQNTEAFF.